Listed here are 8 T cell receptor beta chains from one sample, sequenced in a study of response to subunit inactivated influenza vaccine. TCRdb independently ran MiXCR on the RT-PCR reads; one entry per CDR3 protein. The sample yields under 750,000 distinct CDR3 sequences, roughly 10% seen once. Sequenced material: PBMCs from blood, taken on the day of vaccination. These receptors were taken from a man aged 50-60 years who received an inactivated influenza vaccine.

The chain is built from TRBV4-2 and TRBJ2-7; D possibly corresponds to TRBD1 (6 bases). The CDR3 totals 15 residues. The germline V gene has CDR1 LGHNA and CDR2 YNFKEQ. Deletions cut 0 bases from V and 3 bases from J, with 12 bases between. This CDR3 reads CASSQDEQGLYEQYF. CDR3 bases: TGTGCCAGCAGCCAAGATGAACAGGGCCTCTACGAGCAGTACTTC.

The table lists this clonotype with a few counts. J is TRBJ2-7 and V is TRBV20-1, with D possibly TRBD1 on 5 matching bases. Germline assignment: CDR1 DFQATT and CDR2 SNEGSKA (reference sequence). This CDR3 region has 11 residues. Deletions cut 5 bases from V and 3 bases from J, with 8 bases between. The CDR3 here is CSAPGYYEQYF. The CDR3 region has the DNA TGCAGTGCTCCAGGGTACTACGAGCAGTACTTC.

The chain employs TRBV4-1 and TRBJ2-1, with 9 bases aligning to TRBD2. Unmatched junction bases numbered 6, after V lost 1 base and J lost 2 bases. The germline V gene encodes CDR1 MGHRA and CDR2 YSYEKL. The CDR3 is 17 residues long. The chain's CDR3 is CASSQVRAGGPYNEQFF. The CDR3 bases are TGCGCCAGCAGCCAAGTCCGGGCGGGGGGGCCCTACAATGAGCAGTTCTTC.

There are a few counts of this clonotype. The J gene is TRBJ1-5, the V gene TRBV28; 10 bases align to TRBD1. There are 15 residues in the CDR3. The V and J ends lost 5 bases and 3 bases, in that order; junction bases with no gene match: 4. Germline loops: CDR1 MDHEN, CDR2 SYDVKM. The CDR3 loop is CASSQGQGNNQPQHF. As DNA, the CDR3 is TGTGCCAGCAGTCAGGGACAGGGGAACAATCAGCCCCAGCATTTT.

This clonotype has just a few counts. The chain has TRBV15 and TRBJ1-5, with D maybe TRBD1 (6 bases). Trimming left V 0 bases short and J 9 bases short, with 12 bases between. This CDR3 has 14 amino acids. CDR1 and CDR2 from the germline V gene are LNHNV and YYDKDF (reference sequence). CDR3 in amino acids: CATSREQGLGPQHF. The CDR3 nucleotides are TGTGCCACCAGCAGAGAACAGGGTCTAGGGCCCCAGCATTTT.

This clonotype was recorded at least ten times. The chain combines TRBV20-1 with TRBJ2-2, with D possibly matching TRBD2 (6 bases). Trimming shortened V by 3 bases and J by 6 bases, and 17 bases separated the two germline ends. CDR3 size: 15 residues. Per germline, CDR1 DFQATT and CDR2 SNEGSKA (reference sequence). CDR3 coding DNA: TGCAGTGCTAGGGTGGCGGGATTGAGTCCCGGGGAGCTGTTTTTT. Translating gives CSARVAGLSPGELFF.

The J gene is TRBJ1-1, the V gene TRBV6-5; D remains ambiguous. The CDR3 is 14 amino acids. V was trimmed by 4 bases and J by 1 base, leaving 10 bases between them. CDR1 MNHEY and CDR2 SVGAGI come from the germline V gene. This CDR3 is CASSSPPENTEAFF. The CDR3 DNA reads as TGTGCCAGCAGTTCCCCCCCAGAGAACACTGAAGCTTTCTTT.

The gene calls are TRBV4-1 and TRBJ2-6; D perhaps matches TRBD2 (6 bases). The CDR3 is made up of 18 amino acids. Trimming took off 4 bases at V and 4 bases at J, with 20 bases between the two ends. Germline-derived CDR1 and CDR2 are MGHRA and YSYEKL. The DNA of the CDR3 is TGCGCCAGCAGCCCGCTTCCGGGACTGGGTTTCGGGGCCAACGTCCTGACTTTC. Amino acid sequence: CASSPLPGLGFGANVLTF.